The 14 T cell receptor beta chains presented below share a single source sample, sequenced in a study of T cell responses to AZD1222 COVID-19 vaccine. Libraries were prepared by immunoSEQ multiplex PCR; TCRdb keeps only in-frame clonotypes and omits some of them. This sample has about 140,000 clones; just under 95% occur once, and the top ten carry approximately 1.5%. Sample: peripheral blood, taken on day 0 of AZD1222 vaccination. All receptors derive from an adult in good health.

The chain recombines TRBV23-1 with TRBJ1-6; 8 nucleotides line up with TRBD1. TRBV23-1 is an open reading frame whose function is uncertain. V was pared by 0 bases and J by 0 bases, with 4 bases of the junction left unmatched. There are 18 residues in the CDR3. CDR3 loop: CASSQSPRGRSYNSPLHF. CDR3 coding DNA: TGCGCCAGCAGTCAATCCCCCAGGGGGCGCTCCTATAATTCACCCCTCCACTTT.

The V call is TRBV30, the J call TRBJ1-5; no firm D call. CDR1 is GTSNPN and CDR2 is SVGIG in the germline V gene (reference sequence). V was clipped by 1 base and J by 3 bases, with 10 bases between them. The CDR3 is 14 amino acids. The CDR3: CAWSAITVNQPQHF. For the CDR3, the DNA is TGTGCCTGGAGTGCAATAACAGTCAATCAGCCCCAGCATTTT.

CDR3 DNA sequence: TGTGCCAGCAGTCTCGACCGCGGCGATCAGCCCCAGCATTTT. Protein: CASSLDRGDQPQHF. The chain joins TRBV28 to TRBJ1-5; no reliable D call. The CDR3 consists of 14 residues. Germline-derived CDR1 and CDR2 are MDHEN and SYDVKM. Deletions cut 5 bases from V and 5 bases from J, with 13 bases between.

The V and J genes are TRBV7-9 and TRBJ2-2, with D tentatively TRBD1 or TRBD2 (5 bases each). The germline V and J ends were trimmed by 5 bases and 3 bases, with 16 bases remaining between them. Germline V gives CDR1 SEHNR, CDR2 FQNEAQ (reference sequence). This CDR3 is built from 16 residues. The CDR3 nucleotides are TGTGCCAGCAGCGGTCGGCTCCCGGGACACACCGGGGAGCTGTTTTTT. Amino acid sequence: CASSGRLPGHTGELFF.

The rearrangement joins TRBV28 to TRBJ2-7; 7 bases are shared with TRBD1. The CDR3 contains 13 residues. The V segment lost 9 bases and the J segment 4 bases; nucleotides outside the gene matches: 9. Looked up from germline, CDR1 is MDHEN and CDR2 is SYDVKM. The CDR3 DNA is TGTGCCAGTGCTCGACAGGGCTTTTACGAGCAGTACTTC. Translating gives CASARQGFYEQYF.

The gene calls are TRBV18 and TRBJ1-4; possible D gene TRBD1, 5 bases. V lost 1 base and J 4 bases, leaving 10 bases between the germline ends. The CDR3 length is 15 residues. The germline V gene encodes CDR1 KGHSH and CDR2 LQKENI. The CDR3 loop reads CASSPLQAFNEKLFF. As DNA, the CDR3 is TGTGCCAGCTCACCACTACAGGCATTTAATGAAAAACTGTTTTTT.

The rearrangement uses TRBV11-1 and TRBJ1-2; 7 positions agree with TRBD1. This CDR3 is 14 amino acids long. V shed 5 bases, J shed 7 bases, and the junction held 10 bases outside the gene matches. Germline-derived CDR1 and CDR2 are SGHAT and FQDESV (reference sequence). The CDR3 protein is CASSPDRVTVGYTF. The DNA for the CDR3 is TGTGCCAGCAGCCCAGACAGGGTTACTGTTGGCTACACCTTC.

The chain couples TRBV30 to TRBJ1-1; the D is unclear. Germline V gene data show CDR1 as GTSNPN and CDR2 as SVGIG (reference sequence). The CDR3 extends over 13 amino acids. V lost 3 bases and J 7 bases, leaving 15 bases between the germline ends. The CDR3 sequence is CAWSPSPAREAFF. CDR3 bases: TGTGCCTGGAGCCCATCGCCCGCCCGTGAAGCTTTCTTT.

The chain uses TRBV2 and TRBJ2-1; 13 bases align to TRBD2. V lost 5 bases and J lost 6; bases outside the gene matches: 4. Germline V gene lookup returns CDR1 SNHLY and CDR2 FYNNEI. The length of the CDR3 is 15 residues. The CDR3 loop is CASSPLAGGVNEQFF. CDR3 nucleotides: TGTGCCAGCAGTCCACTAGCGGGGGGGGTCAATGAGCAGTTCTTC.

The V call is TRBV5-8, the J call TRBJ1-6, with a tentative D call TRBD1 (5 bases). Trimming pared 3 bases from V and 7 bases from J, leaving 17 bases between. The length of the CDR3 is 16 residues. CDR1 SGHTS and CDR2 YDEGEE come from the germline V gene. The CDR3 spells CASSSPESGWNSPLHF. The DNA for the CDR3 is TGTGCCAGCAGCTCCCCAGAATCAGGGTGGAATTCACCCCTCCACTTT.

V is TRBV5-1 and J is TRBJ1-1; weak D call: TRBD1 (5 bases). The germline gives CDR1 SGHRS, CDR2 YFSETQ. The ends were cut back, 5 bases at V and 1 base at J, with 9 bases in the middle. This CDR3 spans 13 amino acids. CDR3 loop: CASRRDPNTEAFF. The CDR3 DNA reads TGCGCCAGCAGGAGGGACCCGAACACTGAAGCTTTCTTT.

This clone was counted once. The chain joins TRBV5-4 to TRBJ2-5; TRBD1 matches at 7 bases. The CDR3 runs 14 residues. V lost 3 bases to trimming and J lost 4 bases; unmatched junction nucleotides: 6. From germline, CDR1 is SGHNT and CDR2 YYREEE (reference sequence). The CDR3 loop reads CASSSQGQAETQYF. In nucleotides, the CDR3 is TGTGCCAGCAGCTCACAAGGACAGGCAGAGACCCAGTACTTC. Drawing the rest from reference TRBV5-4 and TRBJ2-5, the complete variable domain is ETGVTQSPTHLIKTRGQQVTLRCSSQSGHNTVSWYQQALGQGPQFIFQYYREEENGRGNFPPRFSGLQFPNYSSELNVNALELDDSALYLCASSSQGQAETQYFGPGTRLLVL.

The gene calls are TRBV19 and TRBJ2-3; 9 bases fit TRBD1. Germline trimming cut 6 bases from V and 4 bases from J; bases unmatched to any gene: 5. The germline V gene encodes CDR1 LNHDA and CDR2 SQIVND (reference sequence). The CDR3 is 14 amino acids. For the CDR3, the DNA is TGTGCCAGTAGGGGGGACAGGGAGGCAGATACGCAGTATTTT. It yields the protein CASRGDREADTQYF.

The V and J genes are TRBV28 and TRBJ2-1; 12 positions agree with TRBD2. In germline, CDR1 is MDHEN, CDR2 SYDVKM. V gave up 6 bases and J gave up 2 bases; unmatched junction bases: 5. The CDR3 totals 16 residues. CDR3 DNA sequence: TGTGCCAGCAGCCCCGGGACTAGCGGGCCCTACAATGAGCAGTTCTTC. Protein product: CASSPGTSGPYNEQFF.